This T cell receptor (beta chain) was sequenced for a study of shared clonotypes between healthy human individuals. Study-level findings and limits: When naive CD4 clonotypes were compared across a few donors, around 5% were shared.

A CD45RA-negative memory subset and a CD45RA+ naive subset were separated from the CD4+ cells. Generated by immunoSEQ multiplex PCR, the TCRdb table keeps only in-frame clones and is missing some. Of some 660,000 clones in the sample, 55% to 85% are singletons; the top ten hold under 2%. Turning to this clone: Antigen unknown.

The V and J ends lost 3 bases and 1 base respectively, with 13 bases between them. CDR1 SGHRS and CDR2 YFSETQ come from the germline V gene. The CDR3 contains 15 residues. The TCR originated in a young woman in good health. This chain uses TRBV5-1 with TRBJ1-1; TRBD1 is a possible D gene (6 bases). The sequenced sample consisted of memory CD4+ T cells sorted from blood. Sample subset: CD45RA-negative fraction. The chain's CDR3 is CASSSKPGQNTEAFF. The CDR3 DNA follows: TGCGCCAGCAGCTCGAAACCGGGACAGAACACTGAAGCTTTCTTT.